This entry lists 9 T cell receptor beta chains sequenced from one sample in a study of shared clonotypes between healthy human individuals. Data came from immunoSEQ multiplex PCR; TCRdb stores just in-frame clones and leaves some out. The sample has roughly 2.2 million clones; roughly 90% are singletons. Sequenced sample: naive CD4+ T cells from PBMCs. Subset here: CD45RA+ positively selected. Every receptor here comes from a man aged 18 to 29 in good health. Some clones in this sample may be carry-over from other donors' samples.

This clone showed up just once. This chain uses TRBV18 with TRBJ2-5; 11 bases fit TRBD1. CDR3 size: 15 residues. J was trimmed by 1 base and V by 3 bases; bases with no gene match: 1. Germline V gene sequence: CDR1 KGHSH, CDR2 LQKENI. This CDR3 reads CASSPDRGLQETQYF. For the CDR3, the DNA is TGTGCCAGCTCACCGGACAGGGGGCTCCAAGAGACCCAGTACTTC.

This rearrangement joins TRBV5-1 to TRBJ2-5; D could derive from TRBD1 or TRBD2 (5 bases each). From germline, CDR1 is SGHRS and CDR2 YFSETQ. Trimming took 4 bases from V and 5 from J, leaving 15 bases between them. The CDR3 is made up of 14 amino acids. The CDR3 protein is CASSPGLDLETQYF. CDR3 bases: TGCGCCAGCAGCCCGGGGCTGGATCTGGAGACCCAGTACTTC.

Remarks on this clone: This CDR3 is also generated by other DNA sequences in the sample. The chain uses TRBV29-1 and TRBJ1-1; D is unresolved. Germline CDR1 and CDR2: SQVTM and ANQGSEA. The CDR3 is made up of 10 amino acids. Trimming left V 6 bases short and J 1 base short, with 3 bases between. The CDR3 region is CSVRNTEAFF. The CDR3 bases are TGCAGCGTACGGAACACTGAAGCTTTCTTT.

The V gene is TRBV2, the J gene TRBJ2-4, with D maybe TRBD2 (6 bases). V lost 2 bases and J 4 bases, leaving 15 bases between the germline ends. This CDR3 comprises 16 residues. Germline assignment: CDR1 SNHLY and CDR2 FYNNEI. CDR3 sequence reads: CASSEMVSGGKNIQYF. The CDR3 coding sequence is TGTGCCAGCAGTGAAATGGTCAGTGGGGGGAAAAACATTCAGTACTTC.

The CDR3 protein is CASKPDGTEAFF. DNA for the CDR3: TGTGCCAGCAAACCGGACGGCACTGAAGCTTTCTTT. V is TRBV2 and J is TRBJ1-1, with no clear D. V was shortened by 7 bases and J by 4 bases, with 10 bases between the two germline ends. The CDR3 covers 12 residues. Germline V CDR1 and CDR2: SNHLY, FYNNEI.

V usage is TRBV5-1 and J usage is TRBJ2-7, with D perhaps TRBD2 (7 bases). Germline lookup yields CDR1 SGHRS and CDR2 YFSETQ. The length of the CDR3 is 14 residues. Trimming removed 0 bases at V and 5 bases at J, with 12 bases between. The CDR3 spells CASSLVGGGDEQYF. CDR3 bases: TGCGCCAGCAGCTTGGTAGGAGGGGGGGACGAGCAGTACTTC.

The chain employs TRBV5-1 and TRBJ2-6; no clear D. CDR1 is SGHRS, CDR2 YFSETQ, per germline. Trimming stripped 0 bases from V and 4 bases from J, with 17 bases between. The CDR3 covers 18 residues. The CDR3 nucleotides are TGCGCCAGCAGCTTGGCACCCGGGCCCCTTGCCGGGGCCAACGTCCTGACTTTC. Its translation is CASSLAPGPLAGANVLTF.

A word on this clone: The identical CDR3 is also encoded by other nucleotide sequences in the sample. This chain links TRBV6-5 with TRBJ1-1, with D uncertain. Germline CDR1 and CDR2: MNHEY and SVGAGI. The CDR3 is made up of 14 amino acids. V lost 3 bases and J lost 2, with 10 bases in between. CDR3 region: CASSYWAGNTEAFF. The CDR3 bases are TGTGCCAGCAGTTATTGGGCCGGCAACACTGAAGCTTTCTTT.

This chain uses TRBV21-1 with TRBJ2-4. TRBV21-1 is recorded as a pseudogene. The CDR3 length is 15 residues. The DNA of the CDR3 is TGTGCCAGCAGCAAACGGGCATTAGCCAAAAACATTCAGTACTTC. Protein product: CASSKRALAKNIQYF.